This T cell receptor beta chain was captured in a study of follicular helper T cells after annual influenza vaccination. Study-wide background: After each seasonal flu vaccination, blood came on days 0, 7 and 28. Study results and limitations: Undersampling of the much larger non-cTfh compartments could not be excluded for influenza clone enrichment. Plasmablast frequency change correlated with clonality change in ICOS+CD38+ cTfh.

As for time point: 2013-2014 season, 7 days after vaccination. V was clipped by 1 base and J by 7 bases, with 14 bases between them. The V gene's germline CDR1 is SGHTA and CDR2 FQGNSA. The CDR3 length is 14 residues. This clone was detected a few times. The antigen is not known. TCRB sequencing was done at Survey resolution level. Using immunoSEQ multiplex PCR, the repertoire was profiled, and TCRdb retains in-frame clones only, with some absent. The table includes 9,500 to 10,000 clones, approximately 83% detected once. The receptor was isolated from an adult who received the influenza vaccine. The rearrangement joins TRBV7-2 to TRBJ2-7, with a possible D match to TRBD1 (5 bases). Sequencing was performed on CXCR5- memory CD4+ T cells sorted from blood, taken 7 days after influenza vaccination. CDR3 DNA: TGTGCCAGCAGCTTAGGGCAGGGAACGAGGGAGCAGTACTTC. Protein: CASSLGQGTREQYF.